This is a list of T cell receptor beta chains from one sample in a study of CXCR3-negative and CXCR3-positive naive CD8 T cells. After re-calling the 5' RACE reads, TCRdb lists one entry per CDR3 protein, DNA absent. This sample's clone table lists 150,000 or so distinct CDR3 sequences. The sequenced sample was naive CXCR3+ CD8+ T cells from blood. Source of these receptors: a human donor in good health. Some clones in this sample may be carry-over from other donors' samples. CDR3s include the opening cysteine and the closing phenylalanine or tryptophan.

>TRBV6-5|TRBJ1-5
CASSLGTGEYQPQHF
>TRBV6-5|TRBJ2-3
CASSYSLGAGYPTDTQYF
>TRBV15|TRBJ2-5
CATSRGSVVGGIQETHYF
>TRBV4-2|TRBJ2-2
CASSQARGGAGGELFF
>TRBV5-6|TRBJ2-3
CASSFLQGWNTDTQYF
>TRBV6-5|TRBJ2-1
CASSLSPTGDNEQFF
>TRBV20-1|TRBJ1-1
CSACPGTQDREGTEAFF
>TRBV2|TRBJ2-3
CASKRAGETDTQYF
>TRBV5-1|TRBJ1-1
CASSHWRGMNTEAFF
>TRBV7-3|TRBJ2-1
CASSSAGTATIQFF
>TRBV7-9|TRBJ2-1
CASASFLAGGSSSYNEQFF
>TRBV11-3|TRBJ1-1
CASSLARRGAEAFF
>TRBV27|TRBJ2-2
CASMVGANTGELFF
>TRBV14|TRBJ2-1
CASSPASGFSYNEQFF
>TRBV12-3/TRBV12-4|TRBJ1-1
CASNPTGSRTEAFF
>TRBV10-3|TRBJ2-1
CAISELTGTGNEQFF
>TRBV7-9|TRBJ2-3
CASSWGELDTQYF
>TRBV7-9|TRBJ2-1
CASTPTSGYNEQFF
>TRBV3-1|TRBJ2-1
CASSSQGKAYNEQFF
>TRBV7-9|TRBJ2-5
CASNFQRTGYLETQYF
>TRBV24-1|TRBJ2-3
CATSVGTRWTTDTQYF
>TRBV12-3/TRBV12-4|TRBJ2-7
CASSLGAGGLSSYEQYF
>TRBV27|TRBJ1-2
CASSLNSFDYYGYTF
>TRBV4-3|TRBJ2-2
CASSQDKSSSRELFF
>TRBV30|TRBJ1-1
CAWDPDSMNTEAFF
>TRBV12-3/TRBV12-4|TRBJ2-7
CASNAGGPNYEQYF
>TRBV29-1|TRBJ2-5
CSVEDLWGANPGRQETQYF